This is a list of T cell receptor beta chains from one sample in a study of blood T cell repertoires in COVID-19. The data were produced by immunoSEQ multiplex PCR, yet TCRdb's version contains in-frame clones alone and is incomplete. The sample shows 150,000 to 200,000 clones, roughly 85% of them seen only once. Sequenced sample: peripheral blood. All receptors come from a man aged 55 to 70 with acute or convalescent COVID-19. CDR3s include the opening cysteine and the closing phenylalanine or tryptophan. D genes are given only for firm matches. The size entry is marked missing in some rows and otherwise reads once, few, many or a size class.

>TRBV19|once|TRBD2|TRBJ2-5
CASSLGLAGLETQYF
TGTGCCAGTAGTCTTGGACTAGCGGGACTAGAGACCCAGTACTTC
>TRBV7-2|NA|TRBD2|TRBJ2-3
CASSLGTSGRVSTDTQYF
TGTGCCAGCAGCCTAGGGACTAGCGGGAGGGTTAGCACAGATACGCAGTATTTT
>TRBV29-1|NA|NA|TRBJ1-5
CSVGENSNQPQHF
TGCAGCGTTGGCGAAAATAGCAATCAGCCCCAGCATTTT
>TRBV28|NA|TRBD1|TRBJ1-5
CASSYSGQSNQPQHF
TGTGCCAGCAGCTACTCGGGACAGTCAAATCAGCCCCAGCATTTT
>TRBV10-1|NA|NA|TRBJ2-7
CASRPDSSSYEQYF
TGCGCCAGCCGTCCGGACAGCTCAAGCTACGAGCAGTACTTC
>TRBV10-3|NA|NA|TRBJ1-2
CAISGGTANYGYTF
TGTGCCATCAGTGGCGGGACGGCTAACTATGGCTACACCTTC
>TRBV15|NA|NA|TRBJ1-4
CATSSRGWEKLFF
TGTGCCACCAGCAGCAGGGGTTGGGAAAAACTGTTTTTT
>TRBV9|NA|TRBD2|TRBJ2-1
CASSRSGRSVSSYNEQFF
TGTGCCAGCAGTAGGAGCGGGAGATCCGTCAGCTCCTACAATGAGCAGTTCTTC
>TRBV11-2|NA|TRBD2|TRBJ2-7
CASSSLVAGGYEQYF
TGTGCCAGCAGCTCCCTGGTGGCGGGAGGGTACGAGCAGTACTTC
>TRBV6-5|NA|NA|TRBJ2-2
CAIRRGNTGELFF
TGTGCCATCCGCAGGGGGAACACCGGGGAGCTGTTTTTT
>TRBV5-1|NA|TRBD1|TRBJ2-5
CASSPAWTGGETQYF
TGCGCCAGCAGCCCGGCCTGGACAGGGGGAGAGACCCAGTACTTC